A single TCR beta chain is shown here with its context. As yet, its antigen is unknown. The sample comes from a study of shared clonotypes between healthy human individuals. Overall study: Used for every donor were three CD4 naive, three CD4 memory, two CD8 naive and one CD8 memory plate.

Study-level findings and limits: Represented diversity (both genetic and exposure-history) was limited by the small number of donors.

Using immunoSEQ multiplex PCR, the repertoire was profiled, and TCRdb retains in-frame clones only, with some absent. This table holds 1,500,000 or so clones, 98% found once. The CDR3 has 15 residues. CDR1 SQVTM and CDR2 ANQGSEA come from the germline V gene. V lost 6 bases and J lost 0; bases outside the gene matches: 7. Donors had no recently reported acute infections or vaccinations and were HIV-negative. The origin of this receptor is a man under 40 in good health. The source material was naive CD4+ T cells sorted from blood. Subset denoted: CD45RA+ positively selected. This sequence joins TRBV29-1 and TRBJ2-7, with 11 bases that match TRBD1. The CDR3 loop is CSVYPGTGGSYEQYF. The CDR3, as DNA: TGCAGCGTCTACCCTGGGACAGGGGGCTCCTACGAGCAGTACTTC.